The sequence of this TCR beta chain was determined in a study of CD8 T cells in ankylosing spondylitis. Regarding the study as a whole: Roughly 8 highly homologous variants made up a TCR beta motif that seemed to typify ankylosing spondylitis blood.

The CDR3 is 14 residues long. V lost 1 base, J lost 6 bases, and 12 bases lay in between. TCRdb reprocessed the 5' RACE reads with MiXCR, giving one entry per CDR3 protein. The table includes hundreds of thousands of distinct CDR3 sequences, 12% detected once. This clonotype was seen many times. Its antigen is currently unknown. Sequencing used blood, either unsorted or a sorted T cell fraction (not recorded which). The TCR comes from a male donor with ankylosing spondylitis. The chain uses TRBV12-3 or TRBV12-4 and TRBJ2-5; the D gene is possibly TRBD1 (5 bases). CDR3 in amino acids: CASSLEGRGKTQYF. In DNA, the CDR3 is TGTGCCAGCAGTTTAGAAGGAAGGGGAAAGACCCAGTACTTC.